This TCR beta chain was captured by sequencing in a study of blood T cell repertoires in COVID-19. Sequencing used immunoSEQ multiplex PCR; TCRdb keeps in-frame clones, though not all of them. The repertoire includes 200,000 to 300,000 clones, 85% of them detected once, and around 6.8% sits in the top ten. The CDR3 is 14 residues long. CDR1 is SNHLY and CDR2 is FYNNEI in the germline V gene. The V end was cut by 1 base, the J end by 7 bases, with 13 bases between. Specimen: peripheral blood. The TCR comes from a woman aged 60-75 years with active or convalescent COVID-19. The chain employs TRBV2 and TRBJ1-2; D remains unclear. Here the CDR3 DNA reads TGTGCCAGCAGTGAAGGGGAGGGCTATGGTGGCTACACCTTC. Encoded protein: CASSEGEGYGGYTF.